Detailed here is one T cell receptor (beta chain). Its antigen has not been determined. No qualities accompany the bases; no much larger clone lies one base away. This entry comes from a study of blood T cell repertoires in COVID-19 (dated by TCRdb to 2018 to 2020). About the investigation overall: Collaborator samples came from the United States, Italy and Spain and covered acute and convalescent phases of COVID-19. Samples came from the ongoing ImmuneRACE study (first 160 participants) plus 1,254 subjects from 6 global collaborators. HLA class I and class II types, where available, came from metadata supplied by the sample provider rather than from assay-based typing. The prospective study material was composed of cDNA or gDNA derived from T cells, B-cell-depleted T cells, or PBMCs. A de-identified subject ID, COVID-19 status, age in years and sex were almost always included in the sample metadata. Deeply sampled blood TCRbeta repertoires from subjects exposed to, actively infected with, or recovered from COVID-19 were included in the dataset. The repertoires were made available in a free public database intended to serve as a resource for research on the immune response to SARS-CoV-2. The investigation overall reported the following: The quantity of clinical and demographic metadata differed by source and by participant and was supplied without curation.

TCRbeta CDR3 regions were amplified from genomic DNA by means of the immunoSEQ Assay, a bias-controlled multiplex PCR. The study's processing was this. The number of nucleated cells in each sample was estimated by amplification of reference gene primers within the assay. To quantify the absolute abundance of each unique TCRbeta CDR3 rearrangement, sequence reads were collapsed and filtered. For each sample, productive Simpson clonality was calculated by taking the square root of Simpson's diversity index across productive rearrangements. TCRdb re-hosts the immuneACCESS table, in-frame sequences only. Its copies lack some clones; in the studies checked, an unresolved V gene accounts for under half of them, and the cause for the rest is not known. The V and J calls and clone size are taken from that table; D and trimming were inferred from the DNA. The sample has under 300,000 clones on record, approximately 86% of them singletons. The ten largest make up 5.5% to 7.5% of the sample.

CDR1 and CDR2, per the germline V gene, are LGHNT and FRNRAP. Relative to germline, V is missing 1 base and J is missing 4 bases, with 6 bases of the junction outside any gene match. There are 16 amino acids in the CDR3, from cysteine to phenylalanine inclusive. Left in the record is the CDR3 DNA by itself, 48 bases read in frame from the first base. Each collaborating institution followed its own protocols to collect whole blood in K2EDTA tubes. For TCRbeta analysis, collaborators shipped samples in one of three forms: frozen whole blood, isolated PBMCs, or DNA extracted from either of those sample types.

The sequence joins TRBV12-5 to TRBJ1-5; TRBD1 matches 8 bases in the middle. The sample consisted of peripheral blood. This receptor was obtained from a woman aged 65 to 85 with active or convalescent COVID-19. The sequenced DNA is TGTGCTAGTGGTTTGGGAGGACAGGGTGGGAATCAGCCCCAGCATTTT. Translated, it gives CASGLGGQGGNQPQHF.